The table lists the clone carrying this T cell receptor beta chain with many counts. Its antigen is not known. This sample is part of a study of early T cells in non-severe SARS-CoV-2 infection. Study-level information: Sequencing was performed on bulk RNA from unsorted whole blood, leaving chains unpaired. General observations from the study: Anti-spike CD8 specificities were favored by VDJdb matching, whose results missed private and CD4 specificities.

Unique molecular identifiers were attached to individual cDNA molecules. MiXCR was run by TCRdb on the 5' RACE reads, yielding one entry per CDR3 protein. Of 45,000 to 65,000 distinct CDR3 sequences in the sample, about 10% were seen once. Trimming took off 8 bases at V and 1 base at J, with 12 bases between the two ends. The CDR3 loop spans 14 amino acids. From germline, CDR1 is MDHEN and CDR2 SYDVKM. V is TRBV28 and J is TRBJ2-4; a possible D gene is TRBD2 (5 bases). The sequencing input was whole blood. The clonotype was recovered from an adult who was a healthcare worker with PCR-confirmed SARS-CoV-2 infection or an uninfected control (not recorded which). The CDR3 here is CASLGSLAKNIQYF. CDR3 DNA sequence: TGTGCCAGCCTAGGGAGTTTGGCCAAAAACATTCAGTACTTC.